The T cell receptor (beta chain) described here comes from a study of cytomegalovirus exposure and HLA in healthy donors. While unrecorded immune exposures were likely, the donors were nominally healthy when sampled. The V end lost 7 bases, the J end lost 4 bases, and 13 bases lay between the germline ends. The germline gives CDR1 MNHNS, CDR2 SASEGT. The CDR3 has 13 residues. Study-wide findings and caveats: Cytomegalovirus-associated TCR beta chains were listed, numbering over 150.

60 Vbeta and 13 Jbeta primers were used in PCR. The data were produced by immunoSEQ multiplex PCR, yet TCRdb's version contains in-frame clones alone and is incomplete. The data show 85,000 to 100,000 clones, with 60% to 85% seen just once and less than 9.5% held by the top ten. Worth noting for this clone: Its antigen is as yet unknown.

V and J are TRBV6-1 and TRBJ1-1; no definite D call. This receptor was identified in a man aged 50-59 years in good health and CMV-seropositive. Input material: PBMCs. The CDR3 sequence is CASKETGITEAFF. CDR3 sequence (DNA): TGTGCCAGCAAAGAGACCGGGATCACTGAAGCTTTCTTT.